A selection of T cell receptor beta chains follows, all from one sample in a study of tumor-infiltrating lymphocytes in primary liver carcinoma. TCRdb analysed the multiplex PCR reads with MiXCR anew, one entry per CDR3 protein. The data contain about 320,000 distinct CDR3 sequences, nearly 60% of them singletons. The sequencing input was peripheral blood. The receptors originated from a woman aged 25-40 years with primary liver carcinoma and hepatitis B virus infection. The CDR3 runs from the conserved cysteine through the conserved F or W. The order of the fields is V gene, clone size, J gene, D gene, CDR3 DNA, CDR3 protein. A D gene is named only where the DNA matches it firmly. Clone sizes are given selectively: once, few, many, or a class where the clone is expanded.

TRBV4-1	-	TRBJ2-4	-	TGCGCCAGTAGCGTCCGGGACACCCAGGTTCTAGCCAAAGACATTCAGTACTTC	CASSVRDTQVLAKDIQYF
TRBV12-3/TRBV12-4	many	TRBJ1-4	-	TGTGCCAGCAACCTTAGGACCAATGAAAAACTGTTTTTT	CASNLRTNEKLFF
TRBV28	-	TRBJ2-7	-	TGTGCCAGCAGCCTTGTGACTATTAGCTCCTACGAGCAGTACTTC	CASSLVTISSYEQYF
TRBV12-3/TRBV12-4	-	TRBJ1-1	-	TGTGCCAACAGAGAACAGAATTTAATGAACACTGAAGCTTTCTTT	CANREQNLMNTEAFF
TRBV7-8	-	TRBJ2-1	-	TGTACCAGCAACGGAAACTCATACAATGAGCAGTTCTTC	CTSNGNSYNEQFF
TRBV12-3/TRBV12-4	-	TRBJ1-2	-	TGTGCCAGCAGTTTAGGCCCCAGGGGCGCTGGCTATAGCTACACCTTC	CASSLGPRGAGYSYTF
TRBV7-8	-	TRBJ1-2	TRBD1	TGTGCCAGCAGCCCTATGCCAGGGGGACCAGGCTACACCTTC	CASSPMPGGPGYTF
TRBV4-1	-	TRBJ2-1	-	TGCGCCAGCAGCCAGGAACTGGAGGTCCCTCCCTACAATGAGCAGTTCTTC	CASSQELEVPPYNEQFF
TRBV6-5	once	TRBJ1-6	TRBD1	TGTGCCAGCAGTTACTCCTGGACAGGGGATTCACCCCTCCACTTT	CASSYSWTGDSPLHF
TRBV11-3	-	TRBJ1-5	-	TGTGCCAGTAGCTTCGTCACAGATACGCAGCATTTT	CASSFVTDTQHF
TRBV5-5	-	TRBJ2-3	-	TGTGCCAGCAGCTTGAGGCGGTTATCTAGCACAGATACGCAGTATTTT	CASSLRRLSSTDTQYF
TRBV6-2/TRBV6-3	-	TRBJ1-1	-	TGTGCCAGCCAAAATCGCAGGACATTGAACACTGAAGCTTTCTTT	CASQNRRTLNTEAFF
TRBV12-3/TRBV12-4	-	TRBJ2-5	-	TGTGCCAGCAGTTTAGTCTCGGGCTGGAGTTGGGCCCAGTACTTC	CASSLVSGWSWAQYF
TRBV6-2/TRBV6-3	-	TRBJ1-2	-	TGTACCAGCAGCAGGGGTTATGCGGATGGCTACACCTTC	CTSSRGYADGYTF
TRBV29-1	many	TRBJ1-1	-	TGCAGCGTTGAAGTAGGACAGTCCACTGAAGCTTTCTTT	CSVEVGQSTEAFF
TRBV7-9	-	TRBJ1-1	-	TGTTCCAGCAGCTTAGGGACAACTGAAGCTTTCTTT	CSSSLGTTEAFF
TRBV6-1	once	TRBJ1-6	-	TGTGCCAGTAAAACATCTTGGGATTCACCCCTCCACTTT	CASKTSWDSPLHF
TRBV12-3/TRBV12-4	-	TRBJ2-3	-	TGTGCCAGAACCGTGATAGCCTATCACACAGATACGCAGTATTTT	CARTVIAYHTDTQYF
TRBV30	few	TRBJ1-1	-	TGTGCCTGGACTGCCGGGTGGGGCACTGAAGCTTTCTTT	CAWTAGWGTEAFF
TRBV28	many	TRBJ2-3	TRBD1	TGTGCCACCTCCGGGACAGGGGTGGAAGATACGCAGTATTTT	CATSGTGVEDTQYF
TRBV4-1	-	TRBJ1-1	-	TGCGCCAGCAGCCCTACCGACACCCTACCCAGTTACACTGAAGCTTTCTTT	CASSPTDTLPSYTEAFF
TRBV6-2/TRBV6-3	-	TRBJ1-2	TRBD1	TGTGCCAGCAGAAGTGACAGGGGGGTTTCCTATGGCTACACCTTC	CASRSDRGVSYGYTF
TRBV5-5	few	TRBJ2-7	TRBD2	TGTGCCAGCACCCCCCCGGACTTAGCGGGAGGCGGGAAGCAGTACTTC	CASTPPDLAGGGKQYF
TRBV7-2	-	TRBJ2-3	-	TGTGCCAGCAGCTTATCAGGACGGATAGATACGCAGTATTTT	CASSLSGRIDTQYF
TRBV11-2	once	TRBJ2-3	-	TGTGCCAACAGCTTAGGCGGGACCCTCTCTTACACAGATGCGCAGTATTTT	CANSLGGTLSYTDAQYF
TRBV7-8	-	TRBJ2-2	TRBD2	TGTGCCATCCAGCAGCGCCTAGCGGGAGGCACCGGGGAGCTGTTTTTT	CAIQQRLAGGTGELFF
TRBV14	few	TRBJ2-5	-	TGTGCCAGCAGCCAAGCGCGAACAGGCTTGGAGACCCAGTACTTC	CASSQARTGLETQYF
TRBV28	-	TRBJ2-3	TRBD1	TGTGCCAGCAGTTTTAAAGCAGGGGGCATCACAGATACGCAGTATTTT	CASSFKAGGITDTQYF
TRBV6-2/TRBV6-3	-	TRBJ2-1	TRBD1	TGTGCCAGCAATAAGGACAGGGGGGGCAGTGAGCAGTTCTTC	CASNKDRGGSEQFF
TRBV5-1	-	TRBJ2-7	TRBD2	TGCGACAGCAGTGTAGCGGGAGGGCCTTACGAGCAGTACTTC	CDSSVAGGPYEQYF
TRBV29-1	-	TRBJ2-3	-	TGCAGTGCTGTGGGCGGGAGCACAGATACGCAGTATTTT	CSAVGGSTDTQYF
TRBV7-9	-	TRBJ2-1	TRBD2	TGTGCCAGCAGCCCCCTTAGCGGGGAGCAGTTCTTC	CASSPLSGEQFF
TRBV5-5	-	TRBJ2-3	-	TGTGCCAGCAGCGTGGACCTAGGCGGGGCCACAGATACGCAGTATTTT	CASSVDLGGATDTQYF
TRBV6-5	few	TRBJ2-7	-	TGTGCCAGCAGTTACTCGTCGGGGAACGAGCAGTACTTC	CASSYSSGNEQYF
TRBV11-2	once	TRBJ2-3	-	TGTGCCAGCAGCTTAGGCGGGACCTTCTCTTACACAGATACGGAGTATTTT	CASSLGGTFSYTDTEYF
TRBV29-1	many	TRBJ1-2	TRBD1	TGCAGCGTTGCGGAAGGGGGCGCGTTTGGCTACACCTTC	CSVAEGGAFGYTF
TRBV12-3/TRBV12-4	-	TRBJ2-3	-	TGTGCCAGAAGTTCGGGGTTCTCTAGCACAGATACGCAGTATTTT	CARSSGFSSTDTQYF
TRBV7-8	-	TRBJ2-1	-	TGTGCCAGCAGGCCCCTGGGGGGACACTCCTACGAGCAGTTCTTC	CASRPLGGHSYEQFF
TRBV29-1	-	TRBJ2-5	-	TGCAGCGTTGCCCATGCTTTATTTCGAGGACCGACCCAGTACTTC	CSVAHALFRGPTQYF
TRBV14	-	TRBJ2-1	-	TGTGCCAGCAGCCATCCCGGTGGCGGGAAACTAACGGGGGCCTACAATGAGCAGTTCTTC	CASSHPGGGKLTGAYNEQFF
TRBV12-3/TRBV12-4	-	TRBJ2-6	-	TGTGTCAGCGAGAATTCTGGGGCCAACGTCCTGACTTTC	CVSENSGANVLTF